The 15 T cell receptor beta chains below were found in one sample sequenced in a study of identical twins. In TCRdb, the 5' RACE reads were re-called with MiXCR into one record per CDR3 protein. The sample has 450,000 or so distinct CDR3 sequences, approximately 25% seen once; the top ten hold about 2.7%. These records were also assigned to another study, of T cells expressing NK-cell markers.

The sequencing sample was made of CD4+ T cells sorted from blood. The receptor source for this set is a woman under 30 in good health.

The J gene is TRBJ1-2, the V gene TRBV29-1; no clear D gene. This CDR3 region has 12 residues. Looked up from germline, CDR1 is SQVTM and CDR2 is ANQGSEA. Trimming removed 4 bases from V and 2 bases from J, with 8 bases in between. The CDR3 DNA follows: TGCAGCGTTGCGGGTTTGAACTATGGCTACACCTTC. It translates to CSVAGLNYGYTF.

The chain employs TRBV3-1 and TRBJ2-7; D remains ambiguous. Germline assignment: CDR1 LGHDT and CDR2 YNNKEL (reference sequence). V dropped 0 bases and J dropped 3 bases, with 12 bases sitting between them. CDR3 length equals 15 residues. The CDR3 bases are TGTGCCAGCAGCCAAGATCTTGAGTCTAGCTACGAGCAGTACTTC. Protein sequence: CASSQDLESSYEQYF.

This chain connects TRBV12-3 or TRBV12-4 to TRBJ1-2; D gene ambiguous. This CDR3 has 14 residues. V dropped 1 base and J dropped 4 bases, with 10 bases sitting between them. CDR3 sequence: CASSLDSRSYGYTF. The DNA of the CDR3 is TGTGCCAGCAGTTTAGACAGCAGGAGCTATGGCTACACCTTC.

This clonotype was recorded at least ten times. The rearrangement links TRBV15 to TRBJ2-1; D is possibly TRBD1 (6 bases). With 1 base removed from V and 9 bases from J, the gap between germline ends came to 13 bases. Germline V gene data show CDR1 as LNHNV and CDR2 as YYDKDF (reference sequence). The CDR3 covers 14 residues. In nucleotides, the CDR3 is TGTGCCACCAGCAGAGGATCCAGGGGAAGTGAGCAGTTCTTC. Amino acid sequence: CATSRGSRGSEQFF.

The rearrangement joins TRBV6-5 to TRBJ2-7; 13 nucleotides line up with TRBD2. With 4 bases clipped from V and 3 bases from J, the junction kept 6 bases outside the gene matches. There are 16 residues in the CDR3. CDR1 and CDR2 from the germline V gene are MNHEY and SVGAGI. The CDR3 is CASSSYGTSGNYEQYF. CDR3 DNA: TGTGCCAGCAGTTCCTACGGGACTAGCGGGAACTACGAGCAGTACTTC.

This chain links TRBV13 with TRBJ1-1, with D perhaps TRBD1 (6 bases). CDR3 length equals 15 residues. V lost 5 bases to trimming and J lost 1 base, with 14 bases between them. The V gene's germline CDR1 is PRHDT and CDR2 FYEKMQ (reference sequence). CDR3 sequence reads: CASSPRTAGNTEAFF. DNA of the CDR3: TGTGCCAGCAGCCCGCGGACAGCTGGGAACACTGAAGCTTTCTTT.

This clonotype was counted only a few times. V gene TRBV6-2 or TRBV6-3 combines with J gene TRBJ2-1; 9 bases map to TRBD2. Germline CDR1 and CDR2: MNHEY and SVGEGT. The CDR3 covers 15 residues. The ends lost 5 bases at V and 6 bases at J; junction bases unmatched: 8. The CDR3 sequence is CASSAWAGGANEQFF. The CDR3 nucleotides are TGTGCCAGCAGTGCCTGGGCGGGAGGGGCCAATGAGCAGTTCTTC.

The chain is built from TRBV20-1 and TRBJ2-5, with D perhaps TRBD2 (5 bases). The germline CDR1 and CDR2 sequences are DFQATT and SNEGSKA (reference sequence). The CDR3 is made up of 10 amino acids. The V end lost 6 bases, the J end lost 9 bases, and 11 bases lay between the germline ends. CDR3 amino acids: CSAPMRAQYF. CDR3 sequence (DNA): TGCAGTGCCCCCATGAGGGCCCAGTACTTC.

The chain combines TRBV7-2 with TRBJ2-1; D may be TRBD2 (5 bases). There are 15 residues in the CDR3. CDR1 and CDR2 from the germline V gene are SGHTA and FQGNSA. V was shortened by 6 bases and J by 0 bases, with 12 bases between the two germline ends. The CDR3 spells CASRGSVFSYNEQFF. The CDR3 nucleotides read TGTGCCAGCAGGGGTAGCGTATTCTCCTACAATGAGCAGTTCTTC.

The V call is TRBV6-5, the J call TRBJ2-3; D not resolved. Trimming pared 8 bases from V and 4 bases from J, leaving 7 bases between. The CDR3 is made up of 11 amino acids. Germline V gene lookup returns CDR1 MNHEY and CDR2 SVGAGI. The CDR3 here is CASRNSDTQYF. The CDR3 DNA follows: TGTGCCAGCCGAAACTCAGATACGCAGTATTTT.

The chain joins TRBV27 to TRBJ2-5; D is ambiguous. CDR1 is MNHEY, CDR2 SMNVEV, per germline (reference sequence). CDR3 length equals 13 residues. Between the trimmed V and J ends, which lost 5 bases and 5 bases, there was a span of 12 bases. CDR3 residues: CASSPKRWETQYF. The CDR3 DNA sequence: TGTGCCAGCAGTCCCAAGAGGTGGGAGACCCAGTACTTC.

This clonotype appeared a few times. The J gene is TRBJ2-6, the V gene TRBV10-3; TRBD1 agrees at 8 bases. CDR1 is ENHRY, CDR2 SYGVKD, per germline. CDR3 length: 19 amino acids. Trimming removed 6 bases from V and 1 base from J; junction bases left unmatched: 14. In DNA, the CDR3 is TGTGCCATCAGGGGGGACAGGCCGGCCGTTGGGTCTGGGGCCAACGTCCTGACTTTC. Protein: CAIRGDRPAVGSGANVLTF.

The V call is TRBV29-1, the J call TRBJ1-2; 11 nucleotides line up with TRBD1. V trimming: 6 bases; J trimming: 4 bases; junction bases outside the gene matches: 7. The CDR3 loop spans 14 amino acids. Germline CDR1 reads SQVTM; CDR2 reads ANQGSEA. The CDR3 bases are TGCAGCGTCGGACAGGGGGCGAATTTCTATGGCTACACCTTC. This codes for CSVGQGANFYGYTF.

This clonotype was observed at least ten times. The gene calls are TRBV5-6 and TRBJ2-3; D unresolved. Germline CDR1 is SGHDT and CDR2 is YYEEEE. Trimming cost V 0 bases and J 1 base, with 3 bases left between them. The CDR3 totals 13 residues. CDR3 coding DNA: TGTGCCAGCAGCTTGGATGGCACAGATACGCAGTATTTT. It specifies CASSLDGTDTQYF.

This clonotype has a count of ten or more. The V and J genes are TRBV3-1 and TRBJ2-7, with D possibly being TRBD1 (6 bases). Germline V CDR1 and CDR2: LGHDT, YNNKEL (reference sequence). Trimming shortened V by 4 bases and J by 1 base, and 17 bases separated the two germline ends. The CDR3 covers 16 residues. As DNA, the CDR3 is TGTGCCAGCAGCCGAACGGACAGACTTACTTCCTACGAGCAGTACTTC. Amino acid sequence: CASSRTDRLTSYEQYF.